The following is a TCR beta chain sequence with its context. Its specificity is unknown. This sample was included in a study of cytomegalovirus exposure and HLA in healthy donors. Notes on the study in general: Later work associated fewer than 20,000 TCR beta sequences with HLA alleles at 0.05 false discovery rate.

Germline V gives CDR1 MNHEY, CDR2 SMNVEV (reference sequence). The trim removed 2 bases at V and 7 bases at J, leaving 7 bases unmatched. This CDR3 comprises 14 residues. 60 Vbeta and 13 Jbeta primers were used in PCR. TCRdb's table, derived via immunoSEQ multiplex PCR, lists solely in-frame clones and lacks some. The profile shows 170,000 or so clones, roughly 84% of them singletons. The sequenced sample was PBMCs. This chain joins TRBV27 and TRBJ2-7; 8 nucleotides align to TRBD2. This receptor was identified in a boy aged 2 to 10 in good health and CMV-seronegative. In DNA, the CDR3 is TGTGCCAGCAGTTTAGGCGGGGGGCGTAGAGAGCAGTACTTC. Translation: CASSLGGGRREQYF.